These 10 T cell receptor beta chains were all obtained from the same sample, sequenced in a study of human T cells and chemical hapten exposure. The time point: healthy volunteer bleed at 2 weeks. Total RNA came from unfractionated whole blood. MiXCR, run by TCRdb on the RACE reads, gives a single entry per CDR3 protein. The sample carries around 130,000 distinct CDR3 sequences, approximately 9.1% recorded once. Input material: whole blood. These receptors came from a male donor in good health. Some clones in this sample may be carry-over from other donors' samples.

The chain couples TRBV21-1 to TRBJ1-1; the table's D gene call, TRBD1, was not cross checked with the DNA. TRBV21-1 is flagged as a pseudogene. This CDR3 comprises 13 residues. The CDR3 loop is CASTPRGGTEAFF. CDR3 in DNA: TGTGCCAGCACCCCGAGGGGGGGTACTGAAGCTTTCTTT.

In its sample, this clonotype was seen a few times. This chain links TRBV11-2 with TRBJ1-2, with D tentatively TRBD1 (5 bases). The CDR3 contains 16 residues. CDR1 and CDR2 (germline): SGHAT, FQNNGV. The V and J ends lost 5 bases and 2 bases respectively, with 18 bases between them. The CDR3 bases are TGTGCCAGCAGCCCTCGAACAGGTGAAGGCAACTATGGCTACACCTTC. Translation gives CASSPRTGEGNYGYTF. Full variable domain (outside the CDR3, taken from reference TRBV11-2 and TRBJ1-2): EAGVAQSPRYKIIEKRQSVAFWCNPISGHATLYWYQQILGQGPKLLIQFQNNGVVDDSQLPKDRFSAERLKGVDSTLKIQPAKLEDSAVYLCASSPRTGEGNYGYTFGSGTRLTVV.

The V gene is TRBV20-1, the J gene TRBJ2-6; 7 nucleotides align to TRBD1. J lost 2 bases, V lost 3 bases, and 4 bases had no gene match. This CDR3 is 15 amino acids long. Looked up from germline, CDR1 is DFQATT and CDR2 is SNEGSKA (reference sequence). The CDR3 is CSARVGTAGANVLTF. The CDR3, as DNA: TGCAGTGCTAGGGTCGGGACAGCTGGGGCCAACGTCCTGACTTTC.

Only one count was recorded for this clonotype. The gene calls are TRBV29-1 and TRBJ2-1; the D gene is possibly TRBD1 (6 bases). With 0 bases removed from V and 3 bases from J, the gap between germline ends came to 15 bases. CDR3 size: 16 residues. Germline values: CDR1 SQVTM, CDR2 ANQGSEA. The CDR3 DNA sequence: TGCAGCGTTGAAGATCCTTCCGGGACACTCTACAATGAGCAGTTCTTC. Its protein product is CSVEDPSGTLYNEQFF.

This clonotype was counted ten times or more. The rearrangement joins TRBV6-1 to TRBJ2-5, with D possibly TRBD2 on 6 matching bases. Germline lookup yields CDR1 MNHNS and CDR2 SASEGT. V was cut by 1 base and J by 0 bases, with 9 bases left in between. The CDR3 extends over 15 amino acids. The DNA for the CDR3 is TGTGCCAGCAGTGAAGGGGCGGGGTACCAAGAGACCCAGTACTTC. It yields the protein CASSEGAGYQETQYF.

This clonotype was picked up a small number of times. The V and J genes are TRBV18 and TRBJ2-3; tentative D call: TRBD2 (6 bases). The germline gives CDR1 KGHSH, CDR2 LQKENI. V dropped 6 bases and J dropped 1 base, with 23 bases sitting between them. This CDR3 comprises 18 residues. For the CDR3, the DNA is TGTGCCAGCTCTTTATCAGCGGGTCTCGATTACCGCACAGATACGCAGTATTTT. This sequence encodes CASSLSAGLDYRTDTQYF.

The table lists this clonotype with a few counts. CDR3 residues: CASSLATLERPFYNEQFF. CDR3 DNA sequence: TGTGCCAGCAGCTTAGCGACCCTTGAGCGCCCGTTCTACAATGAGCAGTTCTTC. The genes are TRBV7-2 and TRBJ2-1; D is unclear. Germline CDR1 and CDR2: SGHTA and FQGNSA. V was pared by 0 bases and J by 3 bases, with 18 bases between. The CDR3 has 18 amino acids. The entire variable domain, with the rest obtained from reference TRBV7-2 and TRBJ2-1, is as follows: GAGVSQSPSNKVTEKGKDVELRCDPISGHTALYWYRQSLGQGLEFLIYFQGNSAPDKSGLPSDRFSAERTGGSVSTLTIQRTQQEDSAVYLCASSLATLERPFYNEQFFGPGTRLTVL.

This clonotype was seen only a few times. This rearrangement joins TRBV29-1 to TRBJ1-5; D unclear. The length of the CDR3 is 13 residues. Trimming stripped 6 bases from V and 2 bases from J, with 11 bases between. Looked up from germline, CDR1 is SQVTM and CDR2 is ANQGSEA. The CDR3 DNA follows: TGCAGCGTCCGCCCGTCAGGCAATCAGCCCCAGCATTTT. This sequence encodes CSVRPSGNQPQHF.

Here the CDR3 DNA reads TGCAGTGCTAGAGATCTCAATGCGGGGTTGGCCTACGAGCAGTACTTC. Translating gives CSARDLNAGLAYEQYF. The rearrangement links TRBV20-1 to TRBJ2-7; perhaps TRBD2 as D (6 bases). The germline CDR1 and CDR2 sequences are DFQATT and SNEGSKA (reference sequence). The CDR3 is made up of 16 amino acids. Trimming shortened V by 0 bases and J by 2 bases, and 17 bases separated the two germline ends.

This clonotype occurred many times. This chain links TRBV29-1 with TRBJ2-3; no clear D gene. Germline-derived CDR1 and CDR2 are SQVTM and ANQGSEA. Trimming left V 5 bases short and J 0 bases short, with 12 bases between. This CDR3 region has 14 residues. The CDR3 bases are TGCAGCGTTAGACGGTATGATAGCACAGATACGCAGTATTTT. It specifies CSVRRYDSTDTQYF.